What follows are 18 T cell receptor beta chains derived from one specimen sequenced in a study of cytomegalovirus exposure and HLA in healthy donors. PCR primers comprised 60 Vbeta and 13 Jbeta primers. Sequenced by immunoSEQ multiplex PCR; TCRdb stores in-frame clones only, minus some. The sample consists of approximately 110,000 clones, approximately 15% of them appearing once. Sequencing was performed on PBMCs. These receptors were collected from a woman under 30 in good health and CMV-seronegative.

The V and J genes are TRBV9 and TRBJ1-1; 7 bases fit TRBD1. The CDR3 is 16 amino acids. After removal of 3 bases from V and 1 base from J, the junction contained 9 bases not matched to a gene. Germline V gene data show CDR1 as SGDLS and CDR2 as YYNGEE. The CDR3 nucleotides are TGTGCCAGCAGCGCTGGGGGCCAGGGGGGGAACACTGAAGCTTTCTTT. Protein product: CASSAGGQGGNTEAFF.

Written as DNA, the CDR3 is TGTGCCAGCAACCAGAAGATGAACACTGAAGCTTTCTTT. Its translation is CASNQKMNTEAFF. The chain links TRBV2 to TRBJ1-1, with D hard to call. CDR3 size: 13 residues. The germline V gene encodes CDR1 SNHLY and CDR2 FYNNEI. Trimming cost V 7 bases and J 0 bases, with 9 bases left between them.

This clone was observed a few times. This chain joins TRBV30 and TRBJ1-1; D is uncertain. With 4 bases removed from V and 0 bases from J, the gap between germline ends came to 15 bases. CDR1 is GTSNPN, CDR2 SVGIG, per germline (reference sequence). The CDR3 has 15 residues. The CDR3 reads CAWTVGIQLNTEAFF. Here the CDR3 DNA reads TGTGCCTGGACCGTAGGAATACAGCTGAACACTGAAGCTTTCTTT.

CDR3 in amino acids: CASSVRGTETQYF. CDR3 sequence (DNA): TGTGCCAGCAGTGTGAGGGGGACGGAGACCCAGTACTTC. V and J are TRBV2 and TRBJ2-5, with D tentatively TRBD1 (6 bases). Germline V CDR1 and CDR2: SNHLY, FYNNEI. This CDR3 contains 13 residues. The V end was cut by 4 bases, the J end by 5 bases, with 11 bases between. Variable domain in full (rest from reference TRBV2 and TRBJ2-5): EPEVTQTPSHQVTQMGQEVILRCVPISNHLYFYWYRQILGQKVEFLVSFYNNEISEKSEIFDDQFSVERPDGSNFTLKIRSTKLEDSAMYFCASSVRGTETQYFGPGTRLLVL.

The sample holds a few counts of this clone. The rearrangement uses TRBV5-1 and TRBJ1-1, with D maybe TRBD1 (5 bases). Germline assignment: CDR1 SGHRS and CDR2 YFSETQ. Trimming stripped 5 bases from V and 4 bases from J, with 18 bases between. The CDR3 extends over 15 amino acids. The chain's CDR3 is CASRLRGREGTEAFF. Written as DNA, the CDR3 is TGCGCCAGCAGACTGCGGGGACGGGAGGGCACTGAAGCTTTCTTT.

In this sample, this clone turned up a few times. The genes are TRBV28 and TRBJ2-2; 8 nucleotides line up with TRBD1. Losses at the gene ends were 5 bases for V and 4 bases for J; bases not matched to a gene: 6. This CDR3 spans 15 amino acids. Germline assignment: CDR1 MDHEN and CDR2 SYDVKM. DNA for the CDR3: TGTGCCAGCAGTCCCCCCGGGACAGGCACCGGGGAGCTGTTTTTT. Translated: CASSPPGTGTGELFF.

The chain links TRBV5-1 to TRBJ2-5; TRBD2 matches 7 bases. The CDR3 extends over 13 amino acids. The junction had 8 bases not matched to a gene; V was cut back by 7 bases and J by 5 bases. The V gene's germline CDR1 is SGHRS and CDR2 YFSETQ. CDR3 nucleotide sequence: TGCGCCAGCGCTTGGGGGGGAGATGAGACCCAGTACTTC. It translates to CASAWGGDETQYF.

This clone was detected a few times. The J gene is TRBJ2-1, the V gene TRBV2; 10 positions match TRBD2. The CDR3 runs to 16 residues. The V and J ends lost 5 bases and 3 bases, in that order; junction bases with no gene match: 7. Germline V CDR1 and CDR2: SNHLY, FYNNEI. CDR3 protein: CASSSLAGELYNEQFF. As DNA, the CDR3 is TGTGCCAGCAGTTCGCTAGCGGGGGAACTCTACAATGAGCAGTTCTTC.

This clone was seen a handful of times. V and J are TRBV25-1 and TRBJ2-1; the match to TRBD2 covers 8 bases. The V segment lost 4 bases and the J segment 9 bases; nucleotides outside the gene matches: 11. The germline gives CDR1 MGHDK, CDR2 SYGVNS. The length of the CDR3 is 15 residues. The CDR3 is CASSVGGTSSGEQFF. The CDR3 region has the DNA TGTGCCAGCAGTGTGGGGGGGACTAGTTCGGGTGAGCAGTTCTTC.

The DNA of the CDR3 is TGTGCCAGCAGCTTGCTCGCTGGCGGGGGGGCCTCAAAGACCCAGTACTTC. Translation gives CASSLLAGGGASKTQYF. The chain combines TRBV5-6 with TRBJ2-5; 9 nucleotides line up with TRBD2. CDR1 SGHDT and CDR2 YYEEEE come from the germline V gene. Trimming at V came to 1 base and at J to 6 bases, leaving 13 bases not matched to a gene. The CDR3 consists of 17 residues.

This clone was recorded a few times. The V call is TRBV7-8, the J call TRBJ2-3, with D possibly being TRBD2 (6 bases). Trimming left V 1 base short and J 0 bases short, with 17 bases between. The CDR3 extends over 18 amino acids. Germline V gene lookup returns CDR1 SGHVS and CDR2 FQNEAQ. This CDR3 is CASSLVWSWGTSTDTQYF. The CDR3 region has the DNA TGTGCCAGCAGCTTAGTTTGGTCCTGGGGGACTAGCACAGATACGCAGTATTTT.

This clone has more than one count but fewer than ten. The rearrangement uses TRBV20-1 and TRBJ2-3; D may be TRBD2 (5 bases). The germline V and J ends were trimmed by 6 bases and 7 bases, with 11 bases remaining between them. The CDR3 extends over 11 amino acids. Germline loops: CDR1 DFQATT, CDR2 SNEGSKA (reference sequence). The DNA for the CDR3 is TGCAGTGCGAGGACTGCGAATACGCAGTATTTT. Protein: CSARTANTQYF.

This clone has more than one count but fewer than ten. The gene calls are TRBV5-4 and TRBJ1-2, with 9 nucleotides matching TRBD1. Germline CDR1 and CDR2: SGHNT and YYREEE (reference sequence). CDR3 size: 16 residues. The J segment lost 4 bases and the V segment lost 5 bases, leaving 12 bases of the junction unmatched. As DNA, the CDR3 is TGTGCCAGCAGTTTATCCGGGACAGGGACCGGCTATGGCTACACCTTC. Protein: CASSLSGTGTGYGYTF.

This clone was picked up a small number of times. The chain recombines TRBV14 with TRBJ1-6; 9 positions agree with TRBD1. The germline CDR1 and CDR2 sequences are SGHDN and FVKESK. This CDR3 contains 18 residues. The V and J ends lost 0 bases and 0 bases, in that order; junction bases with no gene match: 3. DNA for the CDR3: TGTGCCAGCAGCCAAGATCGGGGACAGGGCTCCTATAATTCACCCCTCCACTTT. It is translated as CASSQDRGQGSYNSPLHF. Filled out from reference TRBV14 and TRBJ1-6, the complete variable domain reads EAGVTQFPSHSVIEKGQTVTLRCDPISGHDNLYWYRRVMGKEIKFLLHFVKESKQDESGMPNNRFLAERTGGTYSTLKVQPAELEDSGVYFCASSQDRGQGSYNSPLHFGNGTRLTVT.

The CDR3 here is CASNLDSYEQYF. In nucleotides, the CDR3 is TGTGCCAGCAACCTGGACAGCTACGAGCAGTACTTC. V gene TRBV6-1 combines with J gene TRBJ2-7; a weak D match, TRBD1 (6 bases). The CDR3 is 12 amino acids. Germline V gives CDR1 MNHNS, CDR2 SASEGT. The V end was cut by 7 bases, the J end by 3 bases, with 10 bases between.

This clone has a handful of counts. The chain uses TRBV30 and TRBJ1-2, with no clear D. This CDR3 is built from 12 residues. V was pared by 3 bases and J by 5 bases, with 10 bases between. Germline CDR1 GTSNPN, CDR2 SVGIG (reference sequence). The chain's CDR3 is CAWRTTGYGYTF. CDR3 bases: TGTGCCTGGAGGACGACGGGGTATGGCTACACCTTC.

This sequence joins TRBV5-6 and TRBJ1-6; D is uncertain. The CDR3 is 13 amino acids. The germline V and J ends were trimmed by 4 bases and 10 bases, with 12 bases remaining between them. From germline, CDR1 is SGHDT and CDR2 YYEEEE. CDR3 region: CASSTSLYSPLHF. The DNA for the CDR3 is TGTGCCAGCAGCACCTCCCTATACTCACCCCTCCACTTT.

The chain joins TRBV5-4 to TRBJ2-1; the D gene is possibly TRBD2 (6 bases). Per germline, CDR1 SGHNT and CDR2 YYREEE (reference sequence). The CDR3 contains 14 residues. With 3 bases removed from V and 4 bases from J, the gap between germline ends came to 11 bases. The CDR3 DNA reads as TGTGCCAGCAGCTCCGGGAGCGGTTACAATGAGCAGTTCTTC. It codes for CASSSGSGYNEQFF.